One sample yielded the 12 T cell receptor beta chains listed below, sequenced in a study of OX40 agonist ivuxolimab in advanced cancers. The assay was immunoSEQ multiplex PCR, and TCRdb's table has in-frame clones only and misses some. The sample lists over 30,000 clones, around 82% occurring once. This specimen consisted of CD4+ or CD8+ T cells sorted from blood, obtained in a trial of the OX40 agonist ivuxolimab. These receptor sequences come from an adult with an advanced solid tumor such as melanoma, head and neck, liver or kidney cancer.

The chain carries TRBV5-4 and TRBJ1-1; D may be TRBD1 (6 bases). The CDR3 runs 14 residues. CDR1 and CDR2 (germline): SGHNT, YYREEE (reference sequence). With 5 bases removed from V and 6 bases from J, the gap between germline ends came to 17 bases. This chain's CDR3 is CASRGGTHTSEAFF. The CDR3 DNA reads TGTGCCAGCAGGGGGGGGACACACACCTCTGAAGCTTTCTTT. Variable domain in full (rest from reference TRBV5-4 and TRBJ1-1): ETGVTQSPTHLIKTRGQQVTLRCSSQSGHNTVSWYQQALGQGPQFIFQYYREEENGRGNFPPRFSGLQFPNYSSELNVNALELDDSALYLCASRGGTHTSEAFFGQGTRLTVV.

The rearrangement uses TRBV11-2 and TRBJ2-3; D is ambiguous. V shed 1 base and J shed 0 bases, with 8 bases lying between them. The germline V gene encodes CDR1 SGHAT and CDR2 FQNNGV. The CDR3 covers 15 residues. For the CDR3, the DNA is TGTGCCAGCAGCTTAGTGGTGATCAGCACAGATACGCAGTATTTT. Its protein product is CASSLVVISTDTQYF.

V gene TRBV4-2 combines with J gene TRBJ1-4; TRBD1 is a possible D gene (5 bases). Germline loops: CDR1 LGHNA, CDR2 YNFKEQ. CDR3 length equals 17 residues. Deletions cut 1 base from V and 4 bases from J, with 16 bases between. CDR3 coding DNA: TGTGCCAGCAGCCAAGTGGCAGGGCCTACTCGTAATGAAAAACTGTTTTTT. Its translation: CASSQVAGPTRNEKLFF.

The chain combines TRBV7-3 with TRBJ2-6, with D tentatively TRBD1 (6 bases). The CDR3 has 16 residues. The V gene's germline CDR1 is SGHTA and CDR2 FQGTGA. V was shortened by 2 bases and J by 4 bases, with 12 bases between the two germline ends. CDR3 bases: TGTGCCAGCAGCTTACGGTCAGGGGCCGGGGCCAACGTCCTGACTTTC. This codes for CASSLRSGAGANVLTF.

The chain employs TRBV5-6 and TRBJ1-6; D might be TRBD1 (5 bases). Germline V gives CDR1 SGHDT, CDR2 YYEEEE. V was shortened by 3 bases and J by 9 bases, with 13 bases between the two germline ends. The CDR3 length is 14 residues. CDR3 nucleotides: TGTGCCAGCAGCTGGTATCAGGGATTTTCACCCCTCCACTTT. This sequence encodes CASSWYQGFSPLHF.

J is TRBJ2-4 and V is TRBV9; D gene uncertain. Germline-derived CDR1 and CDR2 are SGDLS and YYNGEE. The length of the CDR3 is 15 residues. V was pared by 0 bases and J by 0 bases, with 7 bases between. CDR3 sequence reads: CASSVEALAKNIQYF. The CDR3 nucleotides are TGTGCCAGCAGCGTAGAGGCCCTAGCCAAAAACATTCAGTACTTC.

This rearrangement joins TRBV11-3 to TRBJ2-1, with 7 positions matching TRBD2. CDR1 and CDR2 from the germline V gene are SGHNT and YENEEA. CDR3 length: 14 amino acids. Unmatched junction bases numbered 8, after V lost 5 bases and J lost 7 bases. The chain's CDR3 is CASSPGTTANEQFF. CDR3 in DNA: TGTGCCAGCAGCCCGGGGACTACGGCTAATGAGCAGTTCTTC.

The V gene is TRBV27, the J gene TRBJ1-5; D gene unclear. Trimming removed 10 bases from V and 6 bases from J, with 16 bases in between. CDR3 length equals 13 residues. Germline V lookup: CDR1 MNHEY, CDR2 SMNVEV (reference sequence). CDR3 sequence: CATAGGPLQPQHF. The CDR3 DNA follows: TGTGCCACTGCTGGTGGGCCACTTCAGCCCCAGCATTTT.

The chain has TRBV19 and TRBJ1-5; D gene ambiguous. Trimming took 7 bases from V and 4 from J, leaving 17 bases between them. Germline loops: CDR1 LNHDA, CDR2 SQIVND (reference sequence). The CDR3 is made up of 15 amino acids. The CDR3, as DNA: TGTGCCAGTACCCGAGGGCCGGTGGGAAATCAGCCCCAGCATTTT. This sequence encodes CASTRGPVGNQPQHF.

This chain joins TRBV19 and TRBJ1-5; D gene unclear. The ends were cut back, 5 bases at V and 4 bases at J, with 6 bases in the middle. CDR1 is LNHDA and CDR2 is SQIVND in the germline V gene (reference sequence). The length of the CDR3 is 12 residues. CDR3 DNA sequence: TGTGCCAGTAGTCTCCTGAATCAGCCCCAGCATTTT. Translation gives CASSLLNQPQHF.

The chain employs TRBV19 and TRBJ2-7, with a tentative D call TRBD2 (6 bases). This CDR3 comprises 16 residues. Germline loops: CDR1 LNHDA, CDR2 SQIVND (reference sequence). V lost 3 bases and J lost 0, with 15 bases in between. CDR3 loop: CASSIWVGGVSYEQYF. The CDR3 DNA reads as TGTGCCAGTAGTATTTGGGTCGGGGGAGTCTCCTACGAGCAGTACTTC.

This chain links TRBV18 with TRBJ1-2; weak D call: TRBD1 (6 bases). V was trimmed by 6 bases and J by 2 bases, leaving 10 bases between them. CDR1 is KGHSH and CDR2 is LQKENI in the germline V gene. The CDR3 has 13 residues. The CDR3 DNA reads as TGTGCCAGCTCTTCACAGGGAAACTATGGCTACACCTTC. As protein: CASSSQGNYGYTF.